The 31 T cell receptor beta chains given below trace back to one sample, sequenced in a study of human T cells and chemical hapten exposure. Regarding time point: pre-sensitization, week 0. Treatment given: therapeutic diphenylcyclopropenone sensitization with weekly scalp DPC. In TCRdb, the RACE reads were re-called with MiXCR into one record per CDR3 protein. In the table there are 60,000 to 70,000 distinct CDR3 sequences, roughly 9.8% of which are singletons. This specimen was whole blood, taken in connection with sensitization to the hapten diphenylcyclopropenone (DPC). The receptor source for this set is a woman aged 45 to 65 with alopecia areata. Some clones in this sample may be carry-over from other donors' samples.

This clonotype appeared many times. The chain has TRBV5-1 and TRBJ1-2; no clear D gene. This CDR3 has 13 amino acids. The germline V and J ends were trimmed by 4 bases and 5 bases, with 12 bases remaining between them. Per germline, CDR1 SGHRS and CDR2 YFSETQ. The CDR3 is CASSHDGKYGYTF. CDR3 in DNA: TGCGCCAGCAGCCACGACGGGAAGTATGGCTACACCTTC.

The chain has TRBV20-1 and TRBJ2-7; a possible D gene is TRBD2 (5 bases). V was trimmed by 6 bases and J by 0 bases, leaving 12 bases between them. Per germline, CDR1 DFQATT and CDR2 SNEGSKA (reference sequence). This CDR3 spans 13 amino acids. The DNA for the CDR3 is TGCAGTGCCCCGGACGGGAACTCCTACGAGCAGTACTTC. This encodes CSAPDGNSYEQYF.

This clonotype appeared a few times. The rearrangement joins TRBV9 to TRBJ1-1; D might be TRBD1 (6 bases). Germline-derived CDR1 and CDR2 are SGDLS and YYNGEE. This CDR3 contains 13 residues. V lost 7 bases to trimming and J lost 5 bases, with 15 bases between them. The CDR3 nucleotides are TGTGCCAGCGCCAAGGGGGAATTGACTGAAGCTTTCTTT. This gives the protein CASAKGELTEAFF.

This clonotype was counted a few times. The V and J genes are TRBV20-1 and TRBJ2-3; D is undetermined. Per germline, CDR1 DFQATT and CDR2 SNEGSKA (reference sequence). V was shortened by 5 bases and J by 2 bases, with 8 bases between the two germline ends. The CDR3 spans 12 residues. The chain's CDR3 is CSADDTTDTQYF. CDR3 nucleotide sequence: TGCAGTGCTGACGACACCACAGATACGCAGTATTTT.

This clonotype appeared many times. The chain carries TRBV23-1 and TRBJ2-7; D possibly matches TRBD1 or TRBD2 (5 bases each). TRBV23-1 is filed as an ORF, its function uncertain. The CDR3 totals 14 residues. Trimming stripped 8 bases from V and 3 bases from J, with 17 bases between. For the CDR3, the DNA is TGCGCCAGCGAGGGCCTGACAGTTCTCTACGAGCAGTACTTC. Protein: CASEGLTVLYEQYF.

There are many counts of this clonotype. This chain joins TRBV19 and TRBJ1-4; D remains unclear. Germline CDR1 is LNHDA and CDR2 is SQIVND (reference sequence). The CDR3 covers 15 residues. Between the trimmed V and J ends, which lost 8 bases and 8 bases, there was a span of 21 bases. CDR3 coding DNA: TGTGCCAGTCGGAGCACTTTTCTATTGGAGGAAAAACTGTTTTTT. This gives the protein CASRSTFLLEEKLFF.

J is TRBJ1-3 and V is TRBV7-2; D not certain. Per the germline V gene, CDR1 is SGHTA and CDR2 is FQGNSA. V was cut by 7 bases and J by 1 base, with 8 bases left in between. This CDR3 comprises 13 residues. The CDR3 sequence: CASKSASGNTIYF. Written as DNA, the CDR3 is TGTGCCAGCAAATCAGCGTCTGGAAACACCATATATTTT.

This clonotype was seen repeatedly, ten times or more. This sequence joins TRBV18 and TRBJ1-1; possible D gene TRBD1, 5 bases. This CDR3 contains 14 residues. V was shortened by 0 bases and J by 7 bases, with 12 bases between the two germline ends. Germline V gives CDR1 KGHSH, CDR2 LQKENI. The CDR3: CASSPPTAPSEAFF. CDR3 sequence (DNA): TGTGCCAGCTCACCACCGACAGCCCCGAGTGAAGCTTTCTTT. The full variable domain, its missing parts supplied by reference TRBV18 and TRBJ1-1, is NAGVMQNPRHLVRRRGQEARLRCSPMKGHSHVYWYRQLPEEGLKFMVYLQKENIIDESGMPKERFSAEFPKEGPSILRIQQVVRGDSAAYFCASSPPTAPSEAFFGQGTRLTVV.

This clonotype was recorded many times. The chain joins TRBV27 to TRBJ1-2; 8 nucleotides line up with TRBD1. The CDR3 is made up of 15 amino acids. V trimming: 3 bases; J trimming: 6 bases; junction bases outside the gene matches: 9. Germline V gives CDR1 MNHEY, CDR2 SMNVEV (reference sequence). CDR3 loop: CASSLWTGQPNGYTF. The CDR3, as DNA: TGTGCCAGCAGTTTGTGGACAGGGCAACCAAATGGCTACACCTTC.

The chain couples TRBV28 to TRBJ1-1; 9 bases map to TRBD1. Germline V gene sequence: CDR1 MDHEN, CDR2 SYDVKM. V lost 5 bases, J lost 6 bases, and 13 bases stayed unmatched. The CDR3 length is 16 residues. CDR3 residues: CASSIPGQGLIAEAFF. The CDR3 nucleotides read TGTGCCAGCAGTATACCGGGACAGGGCTTAATTGCTGAAGCTTTCTTT.

This clonotype occurred many times. The J gene is TRBJ2-3, the V gene TRBV10-3; the match to TRBD2 covers 8 bases. The CDR3 length is 16 residues. V gave up 0 bases and J gave up 2 bases; unmatched junction bases: 4. The germline gives CDR1 ENHRY, CDR2 SYGVKD. In DNA, the CDR3 is TGTGCCATCAGTGAGTCCAGCGGGGGACCCACAGATACGCAGTATTTT. Translating it yields CAISESSGGPTDTQYF.

The chain uses TRBV7-6 and TRBJ2-4; 7 nucleotides line up with TRBD2. The CDR3 spans 18 residues. Unmatched junction bases numbered 19, after V lost 4 bases and J lost 7 bases. Germline V gene data show CDR1 as SGHVS and CDR2 as FNYEAQ. In nucleotides, the CDR3 is TGTGCCAGCAGCTCCTACCGCGGGCTGAGCCGGGGAGGGAACATTCAGTACTTC. Translation: CASSSYRGLSRGGNIQYF.

The rearrangement joins TRBV7-8 to TRBJ2-2; maybe TRBD1 (5 bases). Germline CDR1 is SGHVS and CDR2 is FQNEAQ. V lost 2 bases, J lost 1 base, and 11 bases lay in between. The CDR3 consists of 16 residues. CDR3 amino acids: CASSLYAGKNTGELFF. CDR3 bases: TGTGCCAGCAGCTTATACGCAGGGAAGAACACCGGGGAGCTGTTTTTT.

The rearrangement uses TRBV20-1 and TRBJ2-3; 8 nucleotides align to TRBD2. Germline V gene sequence: CDR1 DFQATT, CDR2 SNEGSKA (reference sequence). The CDR3 has 16 residues. The trim removed 2 bases at V and 5 bases at J, leaving 12 bases unmatched. CDR3 sequence reads: CSARSPRGGFGDTQYF. The CDR3 nucleotides read TGCAGTGCTAGATCCCCTCGGGGGGGCTTTGGAGATACGCAGTATTTT.

The chain links TRBV12-3 or TRBV12-4 to TRBJ1-1; the D is unclear. Trimming stripped 5 bases from V and 4 bases from J, with 20 bases between. The CDR3 is 16 amino acids. CDR3 protein: CASSPPNGGWGTEAFF. CDR3 coding DNA: TGTGCCAGCAGTCCTCCGAATGGAGGATGGGGCACTGAAGCTTTCTTT.

This chain joins TRBV10-3 and TRBJ2-4; TRBD1 agrees at 8 bases. V was clipped by 9 bases and J by 7 bases; unmatched bases: 2. Germline CDR1 ENHRY, CDR2 SYGVKD. The CDR3 totals 11 residues. The CDR3 DNA is TGTGCCATTGGACAGGGTAACATTCAGTACTTC. It is translated as CAIGQGNIQYF.

In its sample, this clonotype was seen many times. The chain recombines TRBV20-1 with TRBJ2-7; 9 bases agree with TRBD2. The CDR3 runs 14 residues. Germline trimming cut 2 bases from V and 3 bases from J; bases unmatched to any gene: 5. Germline V lookup: CDR1 DFQATT, CDR2 SNEGSKA (reference sequence). The CDR3 reads CSARRAGGLYEQYF. As DNA, the CDR3 is TGCAGTGCTAGACGGGCGGGAGGGCTCTACGAGCAGTACTTC.

The chain joins TRBV5-1 to TRBJ2-7, with 7 bases aligning to TRBD1. This CDR3 has 14 amino acids. With 4 bases clipped from V and 4 bases from J, the junction kept 8 bases outside the gene matches. Germline assignment: CDR1 SGHRS and CDR2 YFSETQ. This CDR3 is CASSTAGTAYEQYF. CDR3 nucleotides: TGCGCCAGCAGCACGGCCGGGACAGCTTACGAGCAGTACTTC.

The chain couples TRBV20-1 to TRBJ1-3; 10 bases are a match to TRBD1. The CDR3 consists of 12 residues. V was pared by 6 bases and J by 10 bases, with 6 bases of the junction left unmatched. CDR1 DFQATT and CDR2 SNEGSKA come from the germline V gene (reference sequence). CDR3 sequence (DNA): TGCAGTGCGCCGGGACAGGGGAATACCATATATTTT. It yields the protein CSAPGQGNTIYF.

This clonotype was seen repeatedly, ten times or more. The rearrangement uses TRBV28 and TRBJ2-6; no firm D call. Germline values: CDR1 MDHEN, CDR2 SYDVKM. Trimming stripped 2 bases from V and 0 bases from J, with 11 bases between. This CDR3 spans 17 amino acids. For the CDR3, the DNA is TGTGCCAGCAGTTTACCCCAGGAGAGCTCTGGGGCCAACGTCCTGACTTTC. This codes for CASSLPQESSGANVLTF.

This clonotype came up a few times. V usage is TRBV5-1 and J usage is TRBJ1-4, with D possibly matching TRBD1 (6 bases). The CDR3 is 14 residues long. Germline CDR1 SGHRS, CDR2 YFSETQ. Trimming removed 3 bases from V and 6 bases from J, with 12 bases in between. The CDR3 DNA is TGCGCCAGCAGCTCCGGACAGCGCTATGAAAAACTGTTTTTT. Its translation: CASSSGQRYEKLFF.

This clonotype is termed medium-sized (0.01 to 0.1%). The chain joins TRBV2 to TRBJ2-7; D may correspond to TRBD1 or TRBD2 (6 bases each). Germline V gene data show CDR1 as SNHLY and CDR2 as FYNNEI. The V end was cut by 7 bases, the J end by 5 bases, with 15 bases between. The CDR3 runs 13 residues. The CDR3 sequence is CASNNGGTNEQYF. CDR3 DNA: TGTGCCAGCAATAACGGGGGCACGAACGAGCAGTACTTC.

The chain has TRBV7-2 and TRBJ2-6; possibly TRBD1 for D (6 bases). The germline V gene has CDR1 SGHTA and CDR2 FQGNSA. V was cut by 5 bases and J by 1 base, with 12 bases left in between. The CDR3 has 16 residues. The CDR3 DNA is TGTGCCAGCAGCCCTAGAGGGGGATCTGGGGCCAACGTCCTGACTTTC. Its protein product is CASSPRGGSGANVLTF. Using reference TRBV7-2 and TRBJ2-6 for the parts outside the CDR3, the full variable domain is GAGVSQSPSNKVTEKGKDVELRCDPISGHTALYWYRQSLGQGLEFLIYFQGNSAPDKSGLPSDRFSAERTGGSVSTLTIQRTQQEDSAVYLCASSPRGGSGANVLTFGAGSRLTVL.

V usage is TRBV6-6 and J usage is TRBJ2-7; D is tentatively TRBD1 or TRBD2 (5 bases each). Trimming removed 2 bases at V and 4 bases at J, with 15 bases between. This CDR3 has 15 residues. Germline V gene lookup returns CDR1 MNHNY and CDR2 SVGAGI (reference sequence). The CDR3 nucleotides are TGTGCCAGCAGTTACGGTGGGACGCAGGGTTACGAGCAGTACTTC. Translating gives CASSYGGTQGYEQYF.

This clonotype occurred a few times. The genes are TRBV18 and TRBJ2-1, with D possibly matching TRBD2 (5 bases). This CDR3 has 16 amino acids. V shed 4 bases and J shed 3 bases, with 16 bases lying between them. From germline, CDR1 is KGHSH and CDR2 LQKENI. Written as DNA, the CDR3 is TGTGCCAGCTCACTCGGCATCGGGGTCGGCTACAATGAGCAGTTCTTC. This codes for CASSLGIGVGYNEQFF.

This clonotype appeared many times. The V and J genes are TRBV7-2 and TRBJ2-3; 8 bases are a match to TRBD2. The CDR3 has 16 amino acids. CDR1 is SGHTA and CDR2 is FQGNSA in the germline V gene. Trimming removed 2 bases from V and 1 base from J; junction bases left unmatched: 5. In DNA, the CDR3 is TGTGCCAGCAGCTTACGCAAAGCGGGGGGCACAGATACGCAGTATTTT. It yields the protein CASSLRKAGGTDTQYF.

There are a few counts of this clonotype. The rearrangement joins TRBV29-1 to TRBJ2-1, with TRBD1 identical over 7 bases. The CDR3 runs 14 residues. Germline values: CDR1 SQVTM, CDR2 ANQGSEA. J was trimmed by 3 bases and V by 7 bases; bases with no gene match: 9. For the CDR3, the DNA is TGCAGCGCCCCGGACAGGACCAGCTACAATGAGCAGTTCTTC. Translating it yields CSAPDRTSYNEQFF.

The table lists this clonotype with many counts. The rearrangement uses TRBV7-3 and TRBJ2-1; D gene uncertain. V gave up 5 bases and J gave up 1 base, with 18 bases separating them. From germline, CDR1 is SGHTA and CDR2 FQGTGA. The CDR3 is 17 amino acids. The CDR3 sequence: CASSPTFGAHSYNEQFF. The CDR3 nucleotides are TGTGCCAGCAGCCCTACCTTCGGAGCGCATTCCTACAATGAGCAGTTCTTC.

V and J are TRBV28 and TRBJ2-7; 7 bases are shared with TRBD1. The germline gives CDR1 MDHEN, CDR2 SYDVKM. The CDR3 runs 15 residues. V shed 7 bases, J shed 3 bases, and the junction held 12 bases outside the gene matches. CDR3 residues: CASTTPGRGFYEQYF. As DNA, the CDR3 is TGTGCCAGCACCACCCCGGGCAGGGGGTTCTACGAGCAGTACTTC. Full variable domain (outside the CDR3, taken from reference TRBV28 and TRBJ2-7): DVKVTQSSRYLVKRTGEKVFLECVQDMDHENMFWYRQDPGLGLRLIYFSYDVKMKEKGDIPEGYSVSREKKERFSLILESASTNQTSMYLCASTTPGRGFYEQYFGPGTRLTVT.

Ten or more counts support this clonotype. This sequence joins TRBV5-1 and TRBJ2-7; the match to TRBD1 covers 7 bases. CDR3 length equals 16 residues. The junction had 6 bases not matched to a gene; V was cut back by 0 bases and J by 0 bases. The germline gives CDR1 SGHRS, CDR2 YFSETQ. The CDR3 sequence is CASSLGHRDSSYEQYF. CDR3 nucleotides: TGCGCCAGCAGCTTGGGTCACAGGGACAGCTCCTACGAGCAGTACTTC.

This clonotype came up many times. CDR3 sequence reads: CASSLDINYGYTF. In DNA, the CDR3 is TGTGCCAGCAGCTTGGACATTAACTATGGCTACACCTTC. The chain has TRBV5-8 and TRBJ1-2; unclear D gene. Trimming removed 0 bases at V and 1 base at J, with 4 bases between. This CDR3 has 13 amino acids. Germline values: CDR1 SGHTS, CDR2 YDEGEE. The complete variable domain, with remaining parts taken from reference TRBV5-8 and TRBJ1-2, reads EAGVTQSPTHLIKTRGQQATLRCSPISGHTSVYWYQQALGLGLQFLLWYDEGEERNRGNFPPRFSGRQFPNYSSELNVNALELEDSALYLCASSLDINYGYTFGSGTRLTVV.